This T cell receptor beta chain is from a study of control samples from healthy donors and cancer patients. TCRdb keeps only in-frame clones here, not all; method: immunoSEQ multiplex PCR. Seen here are fewer than 200,000 clones, more than 90% observed once, and the top ten hold over 1.1%. Trimming cost V 0 bases and J 1 base, with 7 bases left between them. The CDR3 length is 14 residues. Germline lookup yields CDR1 SNHLY and CDR2 FYNNEI. The chain recombines TRBV2 with TRBJ2-7; D gene uncertain. What was sequenced was blood. The receptor's source is a man younger than 45 in good health. The CDR3 coding sequence is TGTGCCAGCAGTGAAGCGGCTCTTTCCTACGAGCAGTACTTC. Encoded protein: CASSEAALSYEQYF.